This passage covers 18 T cell receptor beta chains from one sample sequenced in a study of response to subunit inactivated influenza vaccine. TCRdb analysed the RT-PCR reads with MiXCR anew, one entry per CDR3 protein. Among fewer than 800,000 distinct CDR3 sequences, 15% to 19% were seen once, and the ten largest hold around 10%. This material consisted of PBMCs from blood, taken less than 13 days after vaccination. Receptors were obtained from a man aged 50-59 years who received an inactivated influenza vaccine.

The chain's CDR3 is CASIPSGQGPYGYTF. The CDR3 nucleotides are TGTGCCAGCATTCCCTCGGGACAGGGACCCTATGGCTACACCTTC. The V gene is TRBV28, the J gene TRBJ1-2, with 9 bases identical to TRBD1. V shed 7 bases and J 4 bases; nucleotides not matched to a gene: 10. The CDR3 loop spans 15 amino acids. Per the germline V gene, CDR1 is MDHEN and CDR2 is SYDVKM.

V is TRBV6-1 and J is TRBJ2-1, with TRBD2 matching 8 bases. There are 14 residues in the CDR3. The germline V gene encodes CDR1 MNHNS and CDR2 SASEGT. The ends lost 5 bases at V and 5 bases at J; junction bases unmatched: 5. Here the CDR3 reads CASSPGLENNEQFF. CDR3 DNA sequence: TGTGCCAGCAGTCCGGGACTAGAGAACAATGAGCAGTTCTTC.

The V gene is TRBV12-3 or TRBV12-4, the J gene TRBJ2-2, with 8 bases fitting TRBD2. The junction had 10 bases not matched to a gene; V was cut back by 0 bases and J by 10 bases. This CDR3 contains 16 residues. CDR3 sequence: CASSLALGLARPELFF. CDR3 in DNA: TGTGCCAGCAGTTTAGCCCTCGGACTAGCCCGACCGGAGCTGTTTTTT.

The genes are TRBV20-1 and TRBJ2-1; 7 positions match TRBD1. Germline CDR1 DFQATT, CDR2 SNEGSKA (reference sequence). The ends lost 2 bases at V and 2 bases at J; junction bases unmatched: 3. This CDR3 spans 14 amino acids. CDR3 nucleotide sequence: TGCAGTGCTAGAAGCCAGGGGGCCTACAATGAGCAGTTCTTC. As protein: CSARSQGAYNEQFF.

The chain has TRBV12-3 or TRBV12-4 and TRBJ1-2, with 7 bases matching TRBD1. CDR3 length: 12 residues. V lost 1 base to trimming and J lost 13 bases; unmatched junction nucleotides: 6. CDR3 in amino acids: CASSLGGQRRTF. The DNA for the CDR3 is TGTGCCAGCAGTTTAGGGGGACAGAGACGCACCTTC.

The genes are TRBV5-1 and TRBJ2-5; D uncertain. Germline CDR1 SGHRS, CDR2 YFSETQ. This CDR3 is built from 15 residues. V lost 0 bases and J lost 5, with 14 bases in between. The CDR3 reads CASSLATTGSETQYF. In DNA form, the CDR3 reads TGCGCCAGCAGCTTGGCAACGACGGGTTCGGAGACCCAGTACTTC.

In this sample, this clonotype turned up many times. This chain connects TRBV20-1 to TRBJ1-1, with TRBD1 as a possible D gene (5 bases). The germline V and J ends were trimmed by 3 bases and 3 bases, with 5 bases remaining between them. This CDR3 region has 11 residues. Germline CDR1 reads DFQATT; CDR2 reads SNEGSKA (reference sequence). The CDR3 loop reads CSARGDTEAFF. The CDR3 nucleotides read TGCAGTGCTAGGGGGGACACTGAAGCTTTCTTT.

This clonotype was observed a few times. The chain links TRBV5-5 to TRBJ2-1; maybe TRBD1 (5 bases). Per the germline V gene, CDR1 is SGHKS and CDR2 is YYEKEE (reference sequence). This CDR3 is 15 amino acids long. V was cut by 0 bases and J by 7 bases, with 14 bases left in between. The CDR3 sequence: CASSLAEAGWNEQFF. As DNA, the CDR3 is TGTGCCAGCAGCTTGGCCGAGGCAGGGTGGAATGAGCAGTTCTTC.

This chain joins TRBV7-2 and TRBJ2-1, with 8 bases identical to TRBD1. The germline V gene encodes CDR1 SGHTA and CDR2 FQGNSA. There are 13 residues in the CDR3. Trimming cost V 2 bases and J 8 bases; bases outside gene matches: 2. Written as DNA, the CDR3 is TGTGCCAGCAGCTTAAACAGGGGGTATGAGCAGTTCTTC. This encodes CASSLNRGYEQFF.

This chain links TRBV20-1 with TRBJ2-7; 7 positions agree with TRBD2. CDR1 DFQATT and CDR2 SNEGSKA come from the germline V gene (reference sequence). The CDR3 is 13 amino acids. Unmatched junction bases numbered 2, after V lost 3 bases and J lost 0 bases. The DNA of the CDR3 is TGCAGTGCTAGGGGAGGGGTCTCCTACGAGCAGTACTTC. It specifies CSARGGVSYEQYF.

The J gene is TRBJ2-3, the V gene TRBV28; the D gene is possibly TRBD1 (7 bases). Germline lookup yields CDR1 MDHEN and CDR2 SYDVKM. The CDR3 contains 14 residues. This CDR3 reads CAGGRDSRTDTQYF. CDR3 DNA sequence: TGTGCGGGGGGCCGGGACAGCCGCACAGATACGCAGTATTTT.

This clonotype was seen ten or more times. The chain has TRBV12-3 or TRBV12-4 and TRBJ2-1, with D unresolved. V was cut by 2 bases and J by 10 bases, with 9 bases left in between. This CDR3 comprises 12 residues. CDR3 region: CASSLNPVEQFF. DNA for the CDR3: TGTGCCAGCAGTTTAAATCCTGTGGAGCAGTTCTTC.

This clonotype has only a few counts. The V call is TRBV7-9, the J call TRBJ2-3; no definite D call. The V and J ends lost 2 bases and 2 bases respectively, with 8 bases between them. The length of the CDR3 is 14 residues. In germline, CDR1 is SEHNR, CDR2 FQNEAQ (reference sequence). CDR3 protein: CASSLILDTDTQYF. The CDR3 DNA reads as TGTGCCAGCAGCTTAATACTGGACACAGATACGCAGTATTTT.

This clonotype was seen ten or more times. This chain links TRBV11-2 with TRBJ2-5; 7 bases are shared with TRBD1. Germline V CDR1 and CDR2: SGHAT, FQNNGV. This CDR3 has 15 amino acids. Unmatched junction bases numbered 13, after V lost 6 bases and J lost 6 bases. The CDR3 DNA sequence: TGTGCCAGCAGTGGTACAAGGGGGCGAGGAAAGACCCAGTACTTC. Protein: CASSGTRGRGKTQYF.

The genes are TRBV29-1 and TRBJ2-7; D uncertain. Germline V gene lookup returns CDR1 SQVTM and CDR2 ANQGSEA. The CDR3 runs 14 residues. V was shortened by 1 base and J by 2 bases, with 12 bases between the two germline ends. The CDR3 protein is CSVEGPGTPYEQYF. CDR3 nucleotides: TGCAGCGTTGAAGGCCCCGGTACCCCCTACGAGCAGTACTTC.

About this clonotype: One junction end disagrees with the germline gene, perhaps due to a read error. The chain is built from TRBV2 and TRBJ2-1; 7 bases are shared with TRBD1. Looked up from germline, CDR1 is SNHLY and CDR2 is FYNNEI. This CDR3 spans 12 amino acids. This chain's CDR3 is CASRPTGLFEIF. CDR3 coding DNA: TGTGCCAGCAGACCGACAGGGTTGTTCGAGATCTTC.

The chain has TRBV7-9 and TRBJ2-3; maybe TRBD1 (5 bases). Germline CDR1 and CDR2: SEHNR and FQNEAQ (reference sequence). V lost 4 bases, J lost 2 bases, and 10 bases lay in between. The length of the CDR3 is 14 residues. The CDR3: CASSSRTYTDTQYF. Written as DNA, the CDR3 is TGTGCCAGCAGCTCCCGGACATACACAGATACGCAGTATTTT.

The table lists this clonotype with a few counts. The chain employs TRBV3-1 and TRBJ2-3; 9 positions match TRBD1. CDR1 LGHDT and CDR2 YNNKEL come from the germline V gene (reference sequence). CDR3 length: 18 amino acids. V was pared by 1 base and J by 2 bases, with 10 bases of the junction left unmatched. CDR3 residues: CASSQGRPQGAVTDTQYF. In DNA, the CDR3 is TGTGCCAGCAGCCAAGGTAGACCACAGGGGGCCGTCACAGATACGCAGTATTTT.